This T cell receptor (beta chain) stems from a study of blood T cell repertoires in COVID-19. Seattle's cohort entered during active infection and was followed longitudinally. The germline V gene has CDR1 PRHDT and CDR2 FYEKMQ (reference sequence). The CDR3 sequence is 17 residues long. The junction had 13 bases not matched to a gene; V was cut back by 4 bases and J by 3 bases. Sequencing was performed with immunoSEQ multiplex PCR; in TCRdb, only in-frame clones are kept and a portion is missing. There are 200,000 to 250,000 clones in the sample; about 87% occur only once, and under 3.5% lies in the top ten.

This chain joins TRBV13 and TRBJ2-3; TRBD2 matches 7 bases. Sequenced sample: peripheral blood. The source is a man aged 25 to 40 with COVID-19, enrolled during active disease. CDR3 region: CASSSASGLELTDTQYF. The CDR3 region has the DNA TGTGCCAGCAGCTCCGCTAGCGGACTAGAATTAACAGATACGCAGTATTTT.